This T cell receptor beta chain originates from a study of OX40 agonist ivuxolimab in advanced cancers. The study, taken as a whole, reports: Clonal expansion from baseline to week 6 occurred in both CD4+ and CD8+ T cells.

Deletions cut 0 bases from V and 5 bases from J, with 13 bases between. The CDR3 consists of 14 residues. CDR1 is GTSNPN, CDR2 SVGIG, per germline (reference sequence). Remarks on this clone: Antigen unknown.

Here immunoSEQ multiplex PCR was the method, and the copy in TCRdb shows in-frame clones only, minus some. This table holds over 55,000 clones, about four fifths found once. The sample here was CD4+ or CD8+ T cells sorted from blood, taken in a trial of the OX40 agonist ivuxolimab. This receptor was obtained from an adult with an advanced solid tumor such as melanoma, head and neck, liver or kidney cancer. V is TRBV30 and J is TRBJ2-5; D ambiguous. The CDR3: CAWSVDRERETQYF. As DNA, the CDR3 is TGTGCCTGGAGTGTAGATAGGGAACGGGAGACCCAGTACTTC.